This entry lists 14 T cell receptor beta chains sequenced from one sample in a study of cytomegalovirus exposure and HLA in healthy donors. The study ran its PCR with 60 Vbeta and 13 Jbeta primers. Assay used: immunoSEQ multiplex PCR; TCRdb lists only in-frame clones, some missing. Found here are about 37,000 clones, about 67% of them singletons; the top ten hold about 6%. Sample: PBMCs. These receptors originate from a young man in good health and CMV-seronegative.

Of note for this clone: An end of the junction differs from the germline gene, which may be a read error. Within the sample, other DNA sequences also encode this same CDR3. The chain employs TRBV27 and TRBJ1-1, with TRBD1 matching 7 bases. Per the germline V gene, CDR1 is MNHEY and CDR2 is SMNVEV (reference sequence). This CDR3 has 15 residues. CDR3 nucleotide sequence: TGTGCCAGCAGTTTGGTGGCAGGGGGGTACACTGAGGCTTTCTTT. It encodes CASSLVAGGYTEAFF.

The sample holds a few counts of this clone. The V gene is TRBV19, the J gene TRBJ2-3, with D hard to call. Deletions cut 6 bases from V and 2 bases from J, with 21 bases between. CDR3 size: 17 residues. The V gene's germline CDR1 is LNHDA and CDR2 SQIVND (reference sequence). CDR3 sequence reads: CASSYKIPGPATDTQYF. For the CDR3, the DNA is TGTGCCAGTAGCTACAAGATCCCAGGCCCGGCCACAGATACGCAGTATTTT.

The gene calls are TRBV18 and TRBJ2-7; 10 bases fit TRBD1. The CDR3 sequence is 17 residues long. Germline V gene data show CDR1 as KGHSH and CDR2 as LQKENI. The junction had 9 bases not matched to a gene; V was cut back by 3 bases and J by 1 base. In DNA form, the CDR3 reads TGTGCCAGCTCACCCTTGACAGGGGGCTTCTCGTCCTACGAGCAGTACTTC. It translates to CASSPLTGGFSSYEQYF.

This chain links TRBV1 with TRBJ2-5; the table gives TRBD2 as D, unverified against the DNA. TRBV1 is a pseudogene. The CDR3 is made up of 21 amino acids. CDR3 coding DNA: TGCACCAGCACCCCCGCCTCGTCCGGGACTAGCGGGGGCCTGACTTTAAAGACCCAGTACTTC. This encodes CTSTPASSGTSGGLTLKTQYF.

The J gene is TRBJ2-7, the V gene TRBV7-9; a weak D match, TRBD1 (5 bases). Germline CDR1 is SEHNR and CDR2 is FQNEAQ (reference sequence). The V end was cut by 1 base, the J end by 5 bases, with 12 bases between. The CDR3 contains 14 residues. CDR3 in DNA: TGTGCCAGCAGCTTAGATCAGGGCCTGAACGAGCAGTACTTC. Translating gives CASSLDQGLNEQYF.

V and J are TRBV7-8 and TRBJ1-6; the D gene is possibly TRBD1 (6 bases). The germline V gene encodes CDR1 SGHVS and CDR2 FQNEAQ. Trimming removed 2 bases from V and 7 bases from J, with 15 bases in between. CDR3 length: 16 residues. The CDR3 here is CASSLFEQGLNSPLHF. CDR3 nucleotide sequence: TGTGCCAGCAGCTTATTTGAACAGGGCCTAAATTCACCCCTCCACTTT.

The chain employs TRBV7-2 and TRBJ1-1; TRBD1 might be the D (5 bases). Trimming took 3 bases from V and 5 from J, leaving 13 bases between them. Germline CDR1 is SGHTA and CDR2 is FQGNSA. The CDR3 sequence is 14 residues long. The CDR3 DNA reads TGTGCCAGCAGCTTCCATCAGGGAAATACTGAAGCTTTCTTT. Its translation: CASSFHQGNTEAFF.

This chain joins TRBV10-1 and TRBJ1-1; D not resolved. Germline CDR1 reads WNHNN; CDR2 reads SYGVQD (reference sequence). This CDR3 is built from 12 residues. Trimming removed 0 bases from V and 9 bases from J, with 8 bases in between. The DNA for the CDR3 is TGCGCCAGCAGTGAGTCGGCAGGTAAAGCTTTCTTT. As protein: CASSESAGKAFF.

This rearrangement joins TRBV11-3 to TRBJ2-5; TRBD2 aligns across 8 bases. The length of the CDR3 is 15 residues. The J segment lost 4 bases and the V segment lost 5 bases, leaving 9 bases of the junction unmatched. In germline, CDR1 is SGHNT, CDR2 YENEEA. The CDR3 protein is CASSRADGGGETQYF. The CDR3 nucleotides read TGTGCCAGCAGCCGCGCGGACGGGGGGGGAGAGACCCAGTACTTC.

The J gene is TRBJ2-1, the V gene TRBV27, with D possibly matching TRBD2 (7 bases). Germline assignment: CDR1 MNHEY and CDR2 SMNVEV (reference sequence). The CDR3 is 14 amino acids. Trimming removed 6 bases from V and 5 bases from J, with 14 bases in between. In DNA form, the CDR3 reads TGTGCCAGCAGGTTCGGGGGGCCGCACAATGAGCAGTTCTTC. Its protein is CASRFGGPHNEQFF.

The chain links TRBV29-1 to TRBJ2-5, with 10 bases aligning to TRBD1. CDR1 and CDR2 (germline): SQVTM, ANQGSEA. The CDR3 sequence is 13 residues long. Trimming cost V 6 bases and J 2 bases; bases outside gene matches: 3. The CDR3 nucleotides read TGCAGCGTCGTGGACAGGGGGCAAGAGACCCAGTACTTC. This translates into CSVVDRGQETQYF.

The V and J genes are TRBV2 and TRBJ2-1, with TRBD2 identical over 14 bases. From germline, CDR1 is SNHLY and CDR2 FYNNEI. The CDR3 extends over 16 amino acids. Trimming at V came to 3 bases and at J to 10 bases, leaving 8 bases not matched to a gene. The DNA of the CDR3 is TGTGCCAGCAGTGATAAGACTAGCGGGGGGGGCTACGAGCAGTTCTTC. It translates to CASSDKTSGGGYEQFF.

The chain carries TRBV18 and TRBJ1-5; 7 bases match TRBD1. V lost 4 bases and J lost 5; bases outside the gene matches: 2. Germline-derived CDR1 and CDR2 are KGHSH and LQKENI. CDR3 length: 13 amino acids. The CDR3 region is CASSQGAHQPQHF. As DNA, the CDR3 is TGTGCCAGCTCACAGGGGGCGCATCAGCCCCAGCATTTT.

The rearrangement uses TRBV11-2 and TRBJ1-1; the D gene is possibly TRBD1 (6 bases). Germline CDR1 SGHAT, CDR2 FQNNGV. This CDR3 comprises 13 residues. With 0 bases removed from V and 11 bases from J, the gap between germline ends came to 13 bases. The CDR3 protein is CASSLEFRGEAFF. The CDR3 region has the DNA TGTGCCAGCAGCTTAGAGTTCAGGGGCGAGGCTTTCTTT.